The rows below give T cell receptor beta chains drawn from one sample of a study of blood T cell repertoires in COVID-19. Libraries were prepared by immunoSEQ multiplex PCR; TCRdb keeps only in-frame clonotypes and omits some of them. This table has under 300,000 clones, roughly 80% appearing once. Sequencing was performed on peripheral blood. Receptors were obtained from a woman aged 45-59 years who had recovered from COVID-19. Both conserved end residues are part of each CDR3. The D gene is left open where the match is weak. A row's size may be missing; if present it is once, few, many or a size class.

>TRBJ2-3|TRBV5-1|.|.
CASSLATVSTDTQYF
TGCGCCAGCAGCTTGGCGACAGTTAGCACAGATACGCAGTATTTT
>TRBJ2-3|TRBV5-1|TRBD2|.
CASSILAGGPPDTQYF
TGCGCCAGCAGCATTCTAGCGGGGGGCCCCCCAGATACGCAGTATTTT
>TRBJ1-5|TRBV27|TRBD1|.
CASSLQGAGQPQHF
TGTGCCAGCAGTTTACAGGGGGCCGGGCAGCCCCAGCATTTT
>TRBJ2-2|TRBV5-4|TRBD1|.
CASSPGTGFDTGELFF
TGTGCCAGCAGCCCAGGGACAGGGTTTGACACCGGGGAGCTGTTTTTT
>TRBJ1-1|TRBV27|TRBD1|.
CASSTRDSPRAFF
TGTGCCAGCAGTACCCGGGACAGCCCTCGAGCTTTCTTT
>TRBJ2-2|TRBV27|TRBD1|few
CASSLLGGRDTGELFF
TGTGCCAGCAGTTTATTAGGGGGCCGAGATACCGGGGAGCTGTTTTTT
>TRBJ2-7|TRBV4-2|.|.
CASSQDQTTTRGYEQYF
TGTGCCAGCAGCCAAGATCAGACTACTACGAGGGGGTACGAGCAGTACTTC
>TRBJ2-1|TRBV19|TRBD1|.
CASAPGQGANEQFF
TGTGCCAGTGCCCCGGGACAGGGGGCCAATGAGCAGTTCTTC
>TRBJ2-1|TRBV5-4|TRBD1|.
CASSLDRGAYNEQFF
TGTGCCAGCAGCTTGGACAGGGGGGCCTACAATGAGCAGTTCTTC
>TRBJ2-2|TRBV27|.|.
CASSLQGQGGVLFF
TGTGCCAGCAGTCTCCAGGGTCAGGGTGGTGTGCTGTTTTTT
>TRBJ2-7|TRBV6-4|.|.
CASGELWRNGPNEQYF
TGTGCCAGCGGGGAGTTATGGCGCAACGGCCCCAACGAGCAGTACTTC
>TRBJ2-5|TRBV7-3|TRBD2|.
CASRGLAEETQYF
TGTGCCAGCAGGGGACTAGCGGAAGAGACCCAGTACTTC
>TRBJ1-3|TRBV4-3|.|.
CASSQLPQGDIGNTIYF
TGCGCCAGCAGCCAACTGCCACAGGGTGATATTGGAAACACCATATATTTT
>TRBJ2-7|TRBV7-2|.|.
CASSLVEFRGYEQYF
TGTGCCAGCAGCTTAGTGGAATTTAGGGGCTACGAGCAGTACTTC
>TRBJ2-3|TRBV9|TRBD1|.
CASSIEGARTDTQYF
TGTGCCAGCAGCATCGAGGGGGCGCGCACAGATACGCAGTATTTT
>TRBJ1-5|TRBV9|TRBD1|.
CASSVAGTVQPQHF
TGTGCCAGCAGCGTAGCAGGGACAGTTCAGCCCCAGCATTTT
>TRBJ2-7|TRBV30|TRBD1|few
CAWSVTPGQAESF
TGTGCCTGGAGTGTAACCCCGGGACAGGCGGAGAGCTTC
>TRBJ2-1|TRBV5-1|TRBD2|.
CASTVTSGRGDEQFF
TGCGCCAGCACGGTAACTAGCGGGCGGGGCGATGAGCAGTTCTTC
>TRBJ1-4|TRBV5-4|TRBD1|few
CASSFDRGSEKLFF
TGTGCCAGCAGCTTTGACAGGGGTAGCGAAAAACTGTTTTTT
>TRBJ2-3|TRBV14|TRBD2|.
CASSEELAGDRDTQYF
TGTGCCAGCAGCGAAGAATTAGCGGGGGATAGAGATACGCAGTATTTT
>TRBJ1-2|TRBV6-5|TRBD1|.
CASSYAGTGYGYTF
TGTGCCAGCAGTTACGCGGGGACAGGCTATGGCTACACCTTC
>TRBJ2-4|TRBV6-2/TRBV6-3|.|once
CASSYGSPLAKNIQYF
TGTGCCAGCAGTTACGGGAGCCCGTTAGCCAAAAACATTCAGTACTTC
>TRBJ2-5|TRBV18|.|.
CASSPPPGVETQYF
TGTGCCAGCTCACCACCCCCGGGGGTGGAGACCCAGTACTTC
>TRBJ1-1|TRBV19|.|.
CASSILASTEAFF
TGTGCCAGTAGTATTTTAGCCTCCACTGAAGCTTTCTTT
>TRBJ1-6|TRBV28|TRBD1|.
CASSLPGTGGYNSPLHF
TGTGCCAGCAGTTTACCCGGGACAGGGGGCTATAATTCACCCCTCCACTTT
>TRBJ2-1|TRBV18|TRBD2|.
CASSPITSGNEQFF
TGTGCCAGCTCACCAATTACTAGCGGGAATGAGCAGTTCTTC
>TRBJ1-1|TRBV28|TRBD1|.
CASRQGSTEAFF
TGTGCAAGCAGACAGGGTTCCACTGAAGCTTTCTTT
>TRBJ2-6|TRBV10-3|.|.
CAISESISGANVLTF
TGTGCCATCAGTGAGAGCATCTCTGGGGCCAACGTCCTGACTTTC
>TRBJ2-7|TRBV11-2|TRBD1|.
CASSLPDRGGYEQYF
TGTGCCAGCAGCTTGCCCGACAGGGGGGGCTACGAGCAGTACTTC